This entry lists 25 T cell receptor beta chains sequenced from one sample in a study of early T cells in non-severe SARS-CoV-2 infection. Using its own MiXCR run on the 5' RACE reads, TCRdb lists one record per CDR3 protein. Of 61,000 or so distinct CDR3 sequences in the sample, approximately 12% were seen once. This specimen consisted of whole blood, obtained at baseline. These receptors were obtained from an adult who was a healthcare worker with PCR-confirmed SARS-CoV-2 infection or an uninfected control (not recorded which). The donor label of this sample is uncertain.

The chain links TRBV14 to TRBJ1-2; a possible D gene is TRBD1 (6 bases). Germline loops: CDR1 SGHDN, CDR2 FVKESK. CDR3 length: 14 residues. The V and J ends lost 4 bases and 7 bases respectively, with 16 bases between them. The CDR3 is CASSRTLGGSGYTF. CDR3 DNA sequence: TGTGCCAGCAGCCGCACCCTGGGGGGCTCTGGCTACACCTTC. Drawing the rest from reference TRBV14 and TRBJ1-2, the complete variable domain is EAGVTQFPSHSVIEKGQTVTLRCDPISGHDNLYWYRRVMGKEIKFLLHFVKESKQDESGMPNNRFLAERTGGTYSTLKVQPAELEDSGVYFCASSRTLGGSGYTFGSGTRLTVV.

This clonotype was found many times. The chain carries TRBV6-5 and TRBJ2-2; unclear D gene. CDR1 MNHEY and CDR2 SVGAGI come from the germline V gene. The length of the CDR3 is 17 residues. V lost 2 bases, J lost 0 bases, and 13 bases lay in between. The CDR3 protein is CASSYGRRGANTGELFF. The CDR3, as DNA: TGTGCCAGCAGTTACGGTCGACGAGGAGCGAACACCGGGGAGCTGTTTTTT.

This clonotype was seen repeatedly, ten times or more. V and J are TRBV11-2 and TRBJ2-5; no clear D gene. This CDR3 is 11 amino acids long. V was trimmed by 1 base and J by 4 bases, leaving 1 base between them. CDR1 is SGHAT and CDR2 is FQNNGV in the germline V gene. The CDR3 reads CASSLGETQYF. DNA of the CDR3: TGTGCCAGCAGCTTAGGAGAGACCCAGTACTTC. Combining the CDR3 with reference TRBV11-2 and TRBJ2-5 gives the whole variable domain EAGVAQSPRYKIIEKRQSVAFWCNPISGHATLYWYQQILGQGPKLLIQFQNNGVVDDSQLPKDRFSAERLKGVDSTLKIQPAKLEDSAVYLCASSLGETQYFGPGTRLLVL.

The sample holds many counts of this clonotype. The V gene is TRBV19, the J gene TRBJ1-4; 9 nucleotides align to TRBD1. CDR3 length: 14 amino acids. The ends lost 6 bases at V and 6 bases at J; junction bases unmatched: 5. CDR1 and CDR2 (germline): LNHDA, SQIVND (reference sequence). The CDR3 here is CASRKTGGYEKLFF. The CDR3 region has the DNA TGTGCCAGTAGGAAAACAGGGGGCTATGAAAAACTGTTTTTT.

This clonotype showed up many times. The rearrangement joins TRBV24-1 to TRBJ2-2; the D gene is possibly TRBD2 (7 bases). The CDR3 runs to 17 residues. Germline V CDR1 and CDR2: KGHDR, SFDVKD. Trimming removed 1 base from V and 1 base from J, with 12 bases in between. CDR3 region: CATSDFSGGLNTGELFF. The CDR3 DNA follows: TGTGCCACCAGTGATTTTTCGGGGGGCCTGAACACCGGGGAGCTGTTTTTT.

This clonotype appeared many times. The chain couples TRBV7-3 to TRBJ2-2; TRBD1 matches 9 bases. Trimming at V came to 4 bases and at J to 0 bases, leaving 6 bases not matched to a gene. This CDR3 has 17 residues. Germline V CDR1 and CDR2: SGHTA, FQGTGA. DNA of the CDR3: TGTGCCAGCAGCTCCCACCGGGACAGGGCGAACACCGGGGAGCTGTTTTTT. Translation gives CASSSHRDRANTGELFF.

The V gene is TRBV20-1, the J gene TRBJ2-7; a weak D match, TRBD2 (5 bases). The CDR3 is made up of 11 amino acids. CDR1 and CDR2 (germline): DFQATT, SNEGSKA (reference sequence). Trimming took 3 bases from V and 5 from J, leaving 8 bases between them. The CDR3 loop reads CSASGGHEQYV. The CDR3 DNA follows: TGCAGTGCTAGTGGAGGCCACGAGCAGTACGTC.

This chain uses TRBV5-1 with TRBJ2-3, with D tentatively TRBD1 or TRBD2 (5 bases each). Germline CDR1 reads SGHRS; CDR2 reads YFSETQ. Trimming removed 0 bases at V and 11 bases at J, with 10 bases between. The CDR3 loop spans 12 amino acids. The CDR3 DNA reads TGCGCCAGCAGCTTGGTAGAGGGGAGGCAGTATTTT. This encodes CASSLVEGRQYF.

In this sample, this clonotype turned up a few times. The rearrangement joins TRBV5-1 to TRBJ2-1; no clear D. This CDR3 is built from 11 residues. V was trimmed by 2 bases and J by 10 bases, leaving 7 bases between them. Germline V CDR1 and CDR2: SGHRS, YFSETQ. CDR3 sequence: CASSLGLEQFF. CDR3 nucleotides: TGCGCCAGCAGCTTAGGGCTGGAGCAGTTCTTC.

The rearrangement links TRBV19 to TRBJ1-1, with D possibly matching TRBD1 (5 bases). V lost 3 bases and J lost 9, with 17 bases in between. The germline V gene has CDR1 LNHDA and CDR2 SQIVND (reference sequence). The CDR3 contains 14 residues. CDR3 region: CASSMVRVGGQAFF. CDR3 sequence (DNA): TGTGCCAGTAGTATGGTCAGGGTTGGAGGCCAAGCTTTCTTT. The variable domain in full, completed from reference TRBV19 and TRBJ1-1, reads DGGITQSPKYLFRKEGQNVTLSCEQNLNHDAMYWYRQDPGQGLRLIYYSQIVNDFQKGDIAEGYSVSREKKESFPLTVTSAQKNPTAFYLCASSMVRVGGQAFFGQGTRLTVV.

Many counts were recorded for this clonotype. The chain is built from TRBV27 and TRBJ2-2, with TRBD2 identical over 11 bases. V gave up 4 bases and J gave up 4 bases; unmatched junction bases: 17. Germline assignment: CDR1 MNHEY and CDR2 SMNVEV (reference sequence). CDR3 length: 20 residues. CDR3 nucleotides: TGTGCCAGCAGTTCGCTACGGCGGACTAGCGGGTACCGAATCACCGGGGAGCTGTTTTTT. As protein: CASSSLRRTSGYRITGELFF.

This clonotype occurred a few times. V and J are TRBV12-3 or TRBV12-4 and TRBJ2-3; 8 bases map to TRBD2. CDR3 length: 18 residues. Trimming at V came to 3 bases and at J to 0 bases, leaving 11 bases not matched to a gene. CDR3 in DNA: TGTGCCAGCAGTTTGACCACAGCTCCTAGCGGGAGCACAGATACGCAGTATTTT. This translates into CASSLTTAPSGSTDTQYF.

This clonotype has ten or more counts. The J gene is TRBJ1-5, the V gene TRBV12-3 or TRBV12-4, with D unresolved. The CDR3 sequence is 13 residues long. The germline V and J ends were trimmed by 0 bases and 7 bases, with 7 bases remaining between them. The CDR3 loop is CASSLAGRQPQHF. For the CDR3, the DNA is TGTGCCAGCAGTTTAGCGGGCCGACAGCCCCAGCATTTT.

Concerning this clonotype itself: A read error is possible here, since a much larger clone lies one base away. The CDR3 DNA reads as TGTGGCAGCAGCTTAGGGCTAGCGGTCTCCTACGAGCAGTACGTC. It translates to CGSSLGLAVSYEQYV. The rearrangement joins TRBV7-2 to TRBJ2-7; 7 nucleotides align to TRBD2. The CDR3 sequence is 15 residues long. Germline V gene lookup returns CDR1 SGHTA and CDR2 FQGNSA.

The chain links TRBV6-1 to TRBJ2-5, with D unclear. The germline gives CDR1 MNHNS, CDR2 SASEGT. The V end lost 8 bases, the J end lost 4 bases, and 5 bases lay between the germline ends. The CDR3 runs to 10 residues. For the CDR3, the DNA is TGTGCCAGCTTTAGAGAGACCCAGTACTTC. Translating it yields CASFRETQYF.

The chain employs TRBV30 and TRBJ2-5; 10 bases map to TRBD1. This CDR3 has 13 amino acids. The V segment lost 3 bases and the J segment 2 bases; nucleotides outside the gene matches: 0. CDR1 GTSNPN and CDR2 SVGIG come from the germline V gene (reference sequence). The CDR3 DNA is TGTGCCTGGAGGGACAGGGGGCAAGAGACCCAGTACTTC. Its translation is CAWRDRGQETQYF.

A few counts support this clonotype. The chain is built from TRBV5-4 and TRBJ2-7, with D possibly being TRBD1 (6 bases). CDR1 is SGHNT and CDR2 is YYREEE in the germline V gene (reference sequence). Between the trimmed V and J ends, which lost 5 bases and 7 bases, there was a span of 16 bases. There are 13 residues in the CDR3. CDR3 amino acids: CASSWTDLREQYV. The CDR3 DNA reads TGTGCCAGCAGTTGGACAGACCTACGGGAGCAGTACGTC.

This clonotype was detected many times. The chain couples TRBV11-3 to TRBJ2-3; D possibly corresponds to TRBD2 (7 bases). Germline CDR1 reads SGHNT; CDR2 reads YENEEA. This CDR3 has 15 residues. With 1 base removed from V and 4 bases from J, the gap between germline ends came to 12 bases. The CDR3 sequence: CASSLAGGAADTQYF. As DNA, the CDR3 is TGTGCCAGCAGCTTAGCTGGGGGGGCCGCAGATACGCAGTATTTT. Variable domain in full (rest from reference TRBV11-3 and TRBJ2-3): EAGVVQSPRYKIIEKKQPVAFWCNPISGHNTLYWYLQNLGQGPELLIRYENEEAVDDSQLPKDRFSAERLKGVDSTLKIQPAELGDSAVYLCASSLAGGAADTQYFGPGTRLTVL.

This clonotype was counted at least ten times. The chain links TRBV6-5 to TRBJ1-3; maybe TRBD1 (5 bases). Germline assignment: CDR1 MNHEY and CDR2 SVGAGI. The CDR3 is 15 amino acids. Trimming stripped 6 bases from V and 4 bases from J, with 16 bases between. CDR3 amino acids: CASRSRGTEGNTIYF. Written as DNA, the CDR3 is TGTGCCAGCAGATCTAGAGGGACGGAGGGAAACACCATATATTTT.

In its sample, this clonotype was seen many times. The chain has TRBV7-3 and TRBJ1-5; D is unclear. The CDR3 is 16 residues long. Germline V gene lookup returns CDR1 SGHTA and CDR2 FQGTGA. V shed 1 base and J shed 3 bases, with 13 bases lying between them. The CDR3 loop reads CASSLIPTETNQPQHF. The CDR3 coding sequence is TGTGCCAGCAGCTTAATCCCCACAGAGACCAATCAGCCCCAGCATTTT. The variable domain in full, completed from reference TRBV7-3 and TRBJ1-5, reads GAGVSQTPSNKVTEKGKYVELRCDPISGHTALYWYRQSLGQGPEFLIYFQGTGAADDSGLPNDRFFAVRPEGSVSTLKIQRTERGDSAVYLCASSLIPTETNQPQHFGDGTRLSIL.

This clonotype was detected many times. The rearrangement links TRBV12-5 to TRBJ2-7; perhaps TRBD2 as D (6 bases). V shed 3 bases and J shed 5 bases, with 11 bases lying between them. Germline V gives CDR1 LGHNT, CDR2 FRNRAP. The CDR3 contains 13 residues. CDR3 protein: CASGLWGVDEQYV. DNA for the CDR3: TGTGCTAGTGGTTTATGGGGGGTGGACGAGCAGTACGTC.

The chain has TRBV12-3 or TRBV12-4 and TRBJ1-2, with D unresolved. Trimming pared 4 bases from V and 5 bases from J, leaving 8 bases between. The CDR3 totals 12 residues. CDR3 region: CASSSDVYGYTF. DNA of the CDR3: TGTGCCAGCAGTTCAGACGTTTATGGCTACACCTTC.

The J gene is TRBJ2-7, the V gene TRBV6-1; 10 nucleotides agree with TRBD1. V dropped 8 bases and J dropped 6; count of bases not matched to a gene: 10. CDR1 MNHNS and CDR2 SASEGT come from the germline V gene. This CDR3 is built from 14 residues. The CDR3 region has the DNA TGTGCCAGCGCGTGGACAGGGGGGAAAGGCGAGCAGTACGTC. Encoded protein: CASAWTGGKGEQYV.

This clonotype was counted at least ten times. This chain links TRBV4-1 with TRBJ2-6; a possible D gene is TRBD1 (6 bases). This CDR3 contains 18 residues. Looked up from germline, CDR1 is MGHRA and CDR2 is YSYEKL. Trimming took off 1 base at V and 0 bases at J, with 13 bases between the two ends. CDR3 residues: CASSQAGAGSSGANVLTF. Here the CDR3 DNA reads TGCGCCAGCAGCCAAGCAGGGGCCGGCTCCTCTGGGGCCAACGTCCTGACTTTC.

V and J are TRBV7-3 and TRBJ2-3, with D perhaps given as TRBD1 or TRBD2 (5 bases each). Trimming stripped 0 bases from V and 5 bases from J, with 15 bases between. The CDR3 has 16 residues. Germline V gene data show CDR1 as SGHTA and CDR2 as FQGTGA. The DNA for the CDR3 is TGTGCCAGCAGCTTAACGGGGGTGGCTCGGGGAGATACGCAGTATTTT. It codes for CASSLTGVARGDTQYF.